This TCR beta chain stems from a study of cytomegalovirus exposure and HLA in healthy donors. Overall study results and limits: An assumption of roughly uniform sequencing depth across donors underlay the presence/absence analyses.

Details on this clone: As yet, its antigen is unknown.

Germline-derived CDR1 and CDR2 are SGHAT and FQNNGV. V lost 0 bases to trimming and J lost 5 bases, with 12 bases between them. The CDR3 spans 15 residues. This PCR relied on a set of 60 Vbeta primers and 13 Jbeta primers. In the source study's methods: Unique TCR beta chains totaled 65 million to 95 million in a later count, with approximately 11 million of them shared. Method: immunoSEQ multiplex PCR; TCRdb's copy keeps in-frame clones and lacks some. The V and J calls and clone size are taken from that table; D and trimming were inferred from the DNA. This sample has roughly 150,000 clones, with roughly 83% found just once.

This chain joins TRBV11-2 and TRBJ2-3; tentative D call: TRBD2 (5 bases). The sample comprised PBMCs. This sequence originates from a woman between 18 and 29 years old in good health and CMV-seronegative. CDR3 sequence: CASSLELASRDTQYF. CDR3 DNA sequence: TGTGCCAGCAGCTTAGAGCTAGCCTCCAGAGATACGCAGTATTTT. Supplemented by reference TRBV11-2 and TRBJ2-3, the full variable domain reads EAGVAQSPRYKIIEKRQSVAFWCNPISGHATLYWYQQILGQGPKLLIQFQNNGVVDDSQLPKDRFSAERLKGVDSTLKIQPAKLEDSAVYLCASSLELASRDTQYFGPGTRLTVL.